This T cell receptor (beta chain) emerged from a study of cytomegalovirus exposure and HLA in healthy donors. Study background: A prior analysis found more than 90 million unique TCR beta sequences from 150 million to 200 million T cells. Counted in an early data release were tens of millions of unique TCRs from HLA-typed donors. Of all 400 or so donors who were genotyped, about 80% belonged to the Caucasian-associated ancestry cluster. Study-wide points: Sequencing depth across donors, presence/absence analyses assumed, was roughly uniform.

PCR involved 60 Vbeta and 13 Jbeta primers. TCRdb keeps only in-frame clones here, not all; method: immunoSEQ multiplex PCR. The sample consists of over 120,000 clones, 75% of them appearing once. A word on this clone: The target antigen is unknown.

The CDR3 loop spans 16 amino acids. Trimming took 1 base from V and 2 from J, leaving 11 bases between them. Germline V gives CDR1 SGHVS, CDR2 FQNEAQ. The V call is TRBV7-8, the J call TRBJ2-2; D is possibly TRBD2 (6 bases). The sample was PBMCs. This clonotype was sampled from a man younger than 45 in good health and CMV-seronegative. The CDR3 DNA reads as TGTGCCAGCAGCTTAGTGGGAGGACTAAACACCGGGGAGCTGTTTTTT. Translation gives CASSLVGGLNTGELFF. Together with reference TRBV7-8 and TRBJ2-2, the CDR3 gives the full variable domain: GAGVSQSPRYKVAKRGQDVALRCDPISGHVSLFWYQQALGQGPEFLTYFQNEAQLDKSGLPSDRFFAERPEGSVSTLKIQRTQQEDSAVYLCASSLVGGLNTGELFFGEGSRLTVL.